The T cell receptor beta chain described here comes from a study of T cell responses to AZD1222 COVID-19 vaccine (dated by TCRdb to about 2021). General notes on the study: A total of 233 trial participants underwent TCR sequencing, of whom around 210 had received two doses of AZD1222 and roughly 26 had received two doses of the MenACWY control vaccine. Enrollment into the trials was organized by age into subgroups of 18-55, 56-69 and 70-plus years, and those subgroups contained about 160, 30 and 59 TCR-sequenced participants, respectively.

The paper as a whole reports these results and caveats: Conclusions about previously exposed vaccinees are limited because only a handful of AZD1222 recipients were SARS-CoV-2 seropositive at baseline. No day 14 peak-response samples were available, so repertoires were characterized only after the peak T cell response. A significant rise in spike-specific TCR breadth and depth was observed after two AZD1222 doses relative to day 0 and relative to MenACWY recipients. In the small 56-69-year group, the increase in depth fell short of significance, most likely because of low power. Nearly half of unique spike-specific TCRs reportedly recognized epitopes outside regions mutated in the B.1.351 and B.1.1.7 variants. Most participants were white British and females outnumbered males, and the authors suggested that clonal diversity may have been underestimated. CD4 TCRs associated with the vaccine covered the entire spike protein, and the dominant responses were in regions 160-218 and 743-854.

With regard to this clone: It has no known antigen specificity. Base qualities are not recorded, but no much larger clone differs from it by a single base.

Sequences SGHRS (CDR1) and YFSETQ (CDR2) are obtained from the germline V gene. The CDR3 runs 15 amino acids, cysteine and phenylalanine included. The kept DNA is CDR3 alone, 45 bases in frame from the first base. V is cut by 4 bases and J by 2 bases, and the space between the germline ends is 12 bases. The meaning of the sample's time point label: baseline before first vaccination. The sample's treatment or condition label, in plain terms: meningococcal conjugate vaccine given as trial control. Samples from vaccinated people were obtained from the UK trials COV001 and COV002, which included a single-blind randomized controlled phase 2/3 trial of AZD1222 (ChAdOx1 nCoV-19) in healthy adults. For TCRbeta chain sequencing, PBMC samples from trial participants were taken at day 0 and at day 28 after the second dose. The CDR3 regions of human TCRbeta chains were analyzed by immunosequencing. The paper's processing steps were these. Repertoire TCRs were matched against a reference library of SARS-CoV-2-specific TCRs generated with the MIRA antigen-specificity platform. Breadth was defined as the fraction of unique TCRs that were SARS-CoV-2-associated, and depth was defined as the fraction of total T cells that were SARS-CoV-2-associated. Using the MIRA data, every spike-specific TCR was mapped to the spike region that the TCR reacted to and assigned to either a CD4 or a CD8 class. Log10-transformed breadth and depth values were compared by one-way ANOVA with Sidak's multiple comparisons tests. TCRdb limited this immuneACCESS table to in-frame rearrangements with V and J called. A share of clones is missing; checked studies link under half to unresolved V genes, and the rest is unexplained. V, J and clone size are taken as reported in that table, and D and trimming were inferred from the DNA itself. Here the sample has about 140,000 clones; approximately 93% occur a single time. 0.75% to 1% of the sample comes from the top ten.

Recombination connected TRBV5-1 to TRBJ2-2, with the identity of the D gene unclear. The specimen comprised peripheral blood, sampled on day 0 of MenACWY control vaccination. The clonotype comes from an adult in good health. DNA sequence: TGCGCCAGCAGCCCAACCGGGCCTAACACCGGGGAGCTGTTTTTT. It specifies CASSPTGPNTGELFF.